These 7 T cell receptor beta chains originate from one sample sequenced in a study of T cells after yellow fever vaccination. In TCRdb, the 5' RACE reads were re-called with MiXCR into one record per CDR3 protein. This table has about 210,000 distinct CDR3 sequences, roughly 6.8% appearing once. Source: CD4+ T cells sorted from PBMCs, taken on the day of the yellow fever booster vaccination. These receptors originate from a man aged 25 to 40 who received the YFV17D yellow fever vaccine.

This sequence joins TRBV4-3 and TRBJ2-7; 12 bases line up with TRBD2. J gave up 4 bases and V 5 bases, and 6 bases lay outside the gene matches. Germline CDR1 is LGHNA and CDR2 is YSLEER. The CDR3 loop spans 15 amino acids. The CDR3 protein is CASSTQTSGSYEQYF. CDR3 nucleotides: TGCGCCAGCAGCACCCAGACTAGCGGGAGTTACGAGCAGTACTTC.

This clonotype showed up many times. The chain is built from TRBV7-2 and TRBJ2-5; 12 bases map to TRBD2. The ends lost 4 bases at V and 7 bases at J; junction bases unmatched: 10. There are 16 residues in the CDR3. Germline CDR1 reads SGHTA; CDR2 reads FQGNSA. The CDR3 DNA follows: TGTGCCAGCAGCTCAGAACCTAGCGGGAGGGCCGGGACCCAGTACTTC. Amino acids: CASSSEPSGRAGTQYF.

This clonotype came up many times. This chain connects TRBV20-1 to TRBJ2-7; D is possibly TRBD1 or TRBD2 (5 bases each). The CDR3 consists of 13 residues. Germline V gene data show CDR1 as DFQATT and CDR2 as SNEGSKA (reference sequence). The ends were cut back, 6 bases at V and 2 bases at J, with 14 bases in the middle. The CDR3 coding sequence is TGCAGTGCACGGAGTGGGGACCCCTACGAGCAGTACTTC. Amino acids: CSARSGDPYEQYF.

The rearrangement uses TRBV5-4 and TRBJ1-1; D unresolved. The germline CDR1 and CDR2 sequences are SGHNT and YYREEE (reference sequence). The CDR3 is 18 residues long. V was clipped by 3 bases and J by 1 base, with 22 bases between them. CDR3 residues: CASSSTSRASRGNTEAFF. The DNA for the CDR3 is TGTGCCAGCAGCTCCACCTCTCGGGCCTCGAGAGGGAACACTGAAGCTTTCTTT. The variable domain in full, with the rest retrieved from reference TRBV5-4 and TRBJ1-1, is ETGVTQSPTHLIKTRGQQVTLRCSSQSGHNTVSWYQQALGQGPQFIFQYYREEENGRGNFPPRFSGLQFPNYSSELNVNALELDDSALYLCASSSTSRASRGNTEAFFGQGTRLTVV.

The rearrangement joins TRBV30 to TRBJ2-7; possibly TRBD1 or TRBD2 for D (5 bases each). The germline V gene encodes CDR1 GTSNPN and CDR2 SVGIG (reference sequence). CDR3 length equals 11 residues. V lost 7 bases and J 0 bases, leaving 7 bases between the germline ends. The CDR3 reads CASGHSYEQYF. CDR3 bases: TGTGCCTCGGGGCACTCCTACGAGCAGTACTTC.

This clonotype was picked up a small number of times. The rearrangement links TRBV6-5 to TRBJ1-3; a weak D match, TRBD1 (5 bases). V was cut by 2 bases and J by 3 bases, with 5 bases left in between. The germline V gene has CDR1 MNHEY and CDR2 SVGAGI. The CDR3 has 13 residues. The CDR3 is CASSYQGGNTIYF. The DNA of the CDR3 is TGTGCCAGCAGTTACCAGGGTGGAAACACCATATATTTT.

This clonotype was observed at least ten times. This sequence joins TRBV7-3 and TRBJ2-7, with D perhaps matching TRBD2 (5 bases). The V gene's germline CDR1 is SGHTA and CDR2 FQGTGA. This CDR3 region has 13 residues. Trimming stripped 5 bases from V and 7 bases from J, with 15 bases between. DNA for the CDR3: TGTGCCAGCAGCACTAGGGCAGGTGGTGAGCAGTACTTC. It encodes CASSTRAGGEQYF.